This T cell receptor (beta chain) was observed in a study of T cell repertoires in ileal Crohn's disease (dated by TCRdb to the late 2010s). The study in broad terms: The median duration of disease was approximately eight years, and at the time of surgery around 40% of patients were active smokers. About half of the patients received postoperative therapy: fewer than 12 received thiopurines and approximately 19 received anti-TNF agents. The study was conducted in parallel with a multicentre cohort built to find predictors of early endoscopic recurrence after ileocolonic resection. M6 samples consisted of neoterminal ileum biopsies collected during postoperative colonoscopy. A Rutgeerts score higher than i0 was the definition used for endoscopic postoperative recurrence. Surgery was performed for a complication in all patients, with stricturing disease in roughly 60% and penetrating disease in roughly 39%. The study sequenced 150 to 200 mucosal samples from roughly 60 patients, taken at several locations on the surgical specimen and at postoperative endoscopy. TCR repertoire analysis was performed in around 57 Crohn's disease patients drawn from a prospective multicentre cohort. General findings and caveats noted by the study authors: A significantly higher proportion of clonal expansions was observed in active smokers at surgery than in non-smokers (approximately 28% vs 17%, p=0.02). Higher percentages of high-frequency clones at the time of surgery were linked to endoscopic recurrence, and every patient with clonality above 26.8% (18/57) had recurrence. Within the first year after surgery, the timing of postoperative endoscopy varied, and the median delay was nearly 7 months. Sorted CD8 T cells carried more high-frequency clones than CD4 T cells, suggesting mucosal expansions were mainly CD8. Only a subgroup of patients, of unstated size, had mucosal CD4 and CD8 T cells sorted and sequenced.

A note on this clone: It lacks a known antigen. No qualities accompany the bases; no much larger clone lies one base away.

Five hundred nanograms of biopsy DNA per sample were submitted for commercial TCRB immunosequencing. CDR3 regions were amplified from genomic DNA by Adaptive Biotechnology using a two-step, amplification bias-controlled multiplex PCR. Primers for every V and J gene segment were used in the first PCR, and barcodes and Illumina adapters were added in the second PCR. CDR3 libraries were sequenced on an Illumina instrument. The authors' pipeline ran thus. Vendor-provided pipelines were combined with custom analysis of raw data in R/Bioconductor under R version 3.3.0. Clonality, which ranges from 0 to 1, was calculated as the inverse of the normalised Shannon entropy across all productive clones. High-frequency clones were defined as the share of the repertoire occupied by the top 100 clones, with only clones passing a 95% confidence test being retained. Overlap between samples was measured with the Morisita-Horn index, while repertoire diversity was measured with the Simpson index. TCRdb retrieved this table from immuneACCESS and kept in-frame rearrangements only. Not all clones are present; in checked studies, unresolved V genes account for under half, and no reason is known for the remainder. D and trimming were read from the DNA, whereas the V and J calls and clone size are those reported in that table. The sample profile shows about 13,000 clones; roughly 73% of them were found once. The ten largest clones add up to under 6% of the sample.

Measured from the cysteine to the phenylalanine, the CDR3 is 15 residues long. Of the read, only the CDR3 DNA is kept; its 45 bases are in frame from base 1. For CDR1 and CDR2, the germline V gene lists MNHEY and SVGAGI. V and J are truncated by 7 bases and 4 bases respectively, leaving an intervening sequence of 16 bases. The time point label for this specimen denotes: neoterminal ileum biopsy at postoperative endoscopy, about 6 months after surgery. Eligible patients were adults with ileal or ileocolonic Crohn's disease who had an indication for ileocolonic resection. Whole ileal mucosal biopsies were kept frozen at -80 degrees C prior to DNA extraction. Genomic DNA was extracted from frozen whole biopsies using a TRizol-based method and was quantified with a NanoDrop 2000 spectrophotometer.

The chain employs TRBV6-5 and TRBJ2-2, with a weak D call of TRBD2 (6 bases match). Sequences were obtained from ileal tissue. This TCR was sampled from an adult with Crohn's disease. DNA sequence: TGTGCCAGCATGGCTGACCGGGGACTCACCGGGGAGCTGTTTTTT. Its protein reads: CASMADRGLTGELFF.